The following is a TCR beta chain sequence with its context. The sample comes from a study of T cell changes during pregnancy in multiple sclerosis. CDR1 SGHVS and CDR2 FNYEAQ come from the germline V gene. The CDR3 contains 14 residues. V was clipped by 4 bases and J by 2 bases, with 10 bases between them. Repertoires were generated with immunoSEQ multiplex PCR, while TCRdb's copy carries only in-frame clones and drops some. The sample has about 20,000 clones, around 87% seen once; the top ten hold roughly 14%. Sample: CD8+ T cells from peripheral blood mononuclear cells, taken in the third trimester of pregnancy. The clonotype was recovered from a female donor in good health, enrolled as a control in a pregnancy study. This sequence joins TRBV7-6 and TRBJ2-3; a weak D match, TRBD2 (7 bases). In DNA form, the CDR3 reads TGTGCCAGCAGCTCCGCGGGGGCCACAGATACGCAGTATTTT. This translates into CASSSAGATDTQYF.